A selection of T cell receptor beta chains follows, all from one sample in a study of spatial heterogeneity in lung cancer. TCRdb reprocessed the 5' RACE reads via MiXCR and lists one record per CDR3 protein. In the table there are about 45,000 distinct CDR3 sequences, over 9.5% of which are singletons. The sequences come from PBMCs, collected at surgery. These receptor sequences come from a female donor with early-stage non-small cell lung cancer. The CDR3 runs from the conserved cysteine through the conserved F or W. A D gene is named only where the DNA matches it firmly. Size values are once, few and many counts, or a class for expanded clones, and some rows have none.

j_call | v_call | clone_size | d_call | cdr3_nt | cdr3_aa
TRBJ2-1 | TRBV6-5 | few | - | TGTGCCAGCAGTCCCGGACTAAGCCGGAGCTCCTACAATGAGCAGTTCTTC | CASSPGLSRSSYNEQFF
TRBJ2-2 | TRBV10-3 | few | - | TGTGCCATCAGTGATGGTCGAGCGGAGGCCGGGGAGCTGTTTTTT | CAISDGRAEAGELFF
TRBJ2-2 | TRBV19 | many | - | TGTGCCAGTAGTACCCCCTTAGGGGGTCACACCGGGGAGCTGTTTTTT | CASSTPLGGHTGELFF
TRBJ2-1 | TRBV28 | many | - | TGTGCCAGCAGAACCGGACCCCTCAATGAGCAGTTCTTC | CASRTGPLNEQFF
TRBJ2-6 | TRBV11-2 | - | - | TGTGCCAGCAGCTTAGTGTTCCCGGGGGCGACTGGGGCCAACGTCCTGACTTTC | CASSLVFPGATGANVLTF
TRBJ2-4 | TRBV5-6 | - | TRBD1 | TGTGCCAGCAGCTTGGGACAGGGGGTTGGCAACATTCAGTACTTC | CASSLGQGVGNIQYF
TRBJ2-7 | TRBV4-3 | many | - | TGCGCCAGCAGCCAAGACTGGCGACAGGCTCCCACCGAGCAGTACTTC | CASSQDWRQAPTEQYF
TRBJ2-3 | TRBV15 | many | - | TGTGCCACCAGCAGTGGGCGGGCCGAGGACACAGATACGCAGTATTTT | CATSSGRAEDTDTQYF
TRBJ2-1 | TRBV28 | few | - | TGTGCCAGCAGTTCCATTTTCAATGAGCAGTTCTTC | CASSSIFNEQFF
TRBJ1-3 | TRBV12-3/TRBV12-4 | - | - | TGTGCCTGCGACAGTTCCTCTGGAAACACCATATATTTT | CACDSSSGNTIYF
TRBJ1-5 | TRBV19 | few | - | TGTGCCTCGAAAGCGGAGGGTCTTCAGCCCCAGCATTTT | CASKAEGLQPQHF
TRBJ2-3 | TRBV2 | few | TRBD2 | TGTGCCAGCAGAGGGACTAGCGGGCGCTCGGGGAGTAGCACAGATACGCAGTATTTT | CASRGTSGRSGSSTDTQYF
TRBJ2-4 | TRBV7-2 | - | - | TGTGCCAGCAGCTTGGGGGATTGGGAAAACATTCAGTACTTC | CASSLGDWENIQYF
TRBJ2-3 | TRBV20-1 | few | TRBD2 | TGCAGTGCTACTAGCGGGGGCGGAGAGGCAGATACGCAGTATTTT | CSATSGGGEADTQYF